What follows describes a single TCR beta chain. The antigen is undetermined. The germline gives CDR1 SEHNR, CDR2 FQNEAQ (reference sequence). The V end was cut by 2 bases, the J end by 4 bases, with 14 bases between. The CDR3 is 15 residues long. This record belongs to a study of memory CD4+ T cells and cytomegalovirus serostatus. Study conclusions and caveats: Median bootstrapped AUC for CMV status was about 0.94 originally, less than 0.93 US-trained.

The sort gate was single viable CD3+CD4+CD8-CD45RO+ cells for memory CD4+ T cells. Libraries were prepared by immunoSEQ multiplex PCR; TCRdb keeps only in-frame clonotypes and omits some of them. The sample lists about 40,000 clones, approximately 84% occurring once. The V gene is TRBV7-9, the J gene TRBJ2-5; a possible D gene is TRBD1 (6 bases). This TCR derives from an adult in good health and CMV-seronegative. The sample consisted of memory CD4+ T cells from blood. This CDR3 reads CASSLRVLQGETQYF. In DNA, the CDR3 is TGTGCCAGCAGCTTACGGGTATTACAGGGAGAGACCCAGTACTTC.